This T cell receptor (beta chain) was profiled in a study of blood T cell repertoires in COVID-19. The wider study: Sites across the United States, Italy and Spain contributed samples from acute and convalescent COVID-19.

Germline CDR1 is SGHRS and CDR2 is YFSETQ. V was trimmed by 4 bases and J by 4 bases, leaving 14 bases between them. The CDR3 has 15 amino acids. How the authors handled the data: Counts of nucleated cells, estimated from reference gene primer amplification, were obtained. Method: immunoSEQ multiplex PCR; TCRdb's copy keeps in-frame clones and lacks some. For V, J and clone size, that table is used; D and trimming come from the DNA. The sample carries under 100,000 clones, 87% recorded once. The receptor was derived from a human donor in a cohort sampled during active COVID-19. Sequenced sample: peripheral blood. The chain combines TRBV5-1 with TRBJ1-4, with D possibly being TRBD1 (6 bases). In DNA, the CDR3 is TGCGCCAGCAGCCCAGACAGGAGACTTAATGAAAAACTGTTTTTT. Its protein is CASSPDRRLNEKLFF.